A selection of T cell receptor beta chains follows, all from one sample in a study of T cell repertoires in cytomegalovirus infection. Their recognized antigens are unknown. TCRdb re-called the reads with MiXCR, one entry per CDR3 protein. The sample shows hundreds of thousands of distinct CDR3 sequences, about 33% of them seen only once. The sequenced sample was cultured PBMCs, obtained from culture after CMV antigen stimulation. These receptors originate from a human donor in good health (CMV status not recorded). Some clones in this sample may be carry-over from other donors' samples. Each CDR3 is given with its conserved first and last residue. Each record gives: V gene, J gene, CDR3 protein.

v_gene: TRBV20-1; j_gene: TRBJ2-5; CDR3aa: CSARDLLWGSQETQYF
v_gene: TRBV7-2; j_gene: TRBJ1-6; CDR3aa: CASSALQGNNSPLHF
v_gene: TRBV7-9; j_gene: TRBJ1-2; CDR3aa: CASSSRRGYGYTF
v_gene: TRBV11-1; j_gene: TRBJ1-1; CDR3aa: CASSPEEGQANTEAFF
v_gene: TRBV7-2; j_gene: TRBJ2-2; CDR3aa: CASSFLGSGELFF
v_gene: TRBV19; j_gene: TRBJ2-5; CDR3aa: CASSWTSGNQETQYF
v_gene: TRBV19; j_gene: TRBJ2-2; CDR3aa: CASAQDSSDGELFF
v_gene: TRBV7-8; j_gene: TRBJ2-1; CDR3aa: CASSLDRGDYNEQFF
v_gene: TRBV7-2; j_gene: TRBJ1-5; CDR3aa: CASSSVVNSNQPQHF
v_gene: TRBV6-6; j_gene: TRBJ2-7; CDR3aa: CASSEPAREQYF
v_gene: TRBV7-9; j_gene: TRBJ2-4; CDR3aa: CASSSGPQNIQYF
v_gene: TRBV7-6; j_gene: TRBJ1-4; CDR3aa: CASSPQQATTNEKLFF
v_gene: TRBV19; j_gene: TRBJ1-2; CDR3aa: CARRTFPFYGYTF
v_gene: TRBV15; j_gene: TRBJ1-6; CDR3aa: CATSREPQGAFLGSPLHF
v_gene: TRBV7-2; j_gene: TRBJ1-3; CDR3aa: CASSPGQGMNTIYF
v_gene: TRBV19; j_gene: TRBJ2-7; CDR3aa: CASSIRGGDGYEQYF
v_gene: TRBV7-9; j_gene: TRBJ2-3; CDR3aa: CASSTGLRTTDTQYF
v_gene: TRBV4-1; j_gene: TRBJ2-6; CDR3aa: CASSQAGGPGANVLTF
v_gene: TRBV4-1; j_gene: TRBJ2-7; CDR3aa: CASSLETSGSYEQYF
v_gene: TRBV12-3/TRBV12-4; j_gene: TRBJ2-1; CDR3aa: CASSLSTNNEQFF
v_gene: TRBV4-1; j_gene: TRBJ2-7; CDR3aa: CASSQGPGQGGGYEQYF
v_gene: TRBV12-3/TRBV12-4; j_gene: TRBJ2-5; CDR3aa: CASSPSRREGETQYF
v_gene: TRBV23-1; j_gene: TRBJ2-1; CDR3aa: CWGDEQFF
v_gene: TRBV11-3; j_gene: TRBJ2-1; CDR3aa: CASSAGLALSSYNGQFF
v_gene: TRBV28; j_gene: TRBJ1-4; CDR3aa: CAVSPREKLFF
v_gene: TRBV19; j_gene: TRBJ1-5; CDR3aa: CASSIAGTNQPQHF
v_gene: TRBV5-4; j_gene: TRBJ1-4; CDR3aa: CASSMDSATNEKLFF
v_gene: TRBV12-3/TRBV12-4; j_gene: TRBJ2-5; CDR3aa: CASTRDRYQETQYF
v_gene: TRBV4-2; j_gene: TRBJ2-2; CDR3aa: CASSYSGTVGELFF
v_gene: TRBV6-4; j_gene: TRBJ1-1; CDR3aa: CASSLERETEAFF
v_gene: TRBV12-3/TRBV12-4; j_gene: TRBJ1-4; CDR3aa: CASSVGQGARKLFF
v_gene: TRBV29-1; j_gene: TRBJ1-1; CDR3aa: CSVGQMNTEAFF
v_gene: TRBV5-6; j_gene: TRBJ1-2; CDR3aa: CASSPTNYGYTF
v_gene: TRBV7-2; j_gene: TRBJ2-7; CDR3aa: CASSRTSGIYEQYF
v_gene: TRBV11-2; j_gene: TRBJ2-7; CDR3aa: CASSSLKGGLANYEQYF
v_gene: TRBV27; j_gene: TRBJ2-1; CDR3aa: CASSRPQAAASYNEQFF
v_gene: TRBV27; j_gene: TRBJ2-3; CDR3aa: CASSPVSGMTTDTQYF
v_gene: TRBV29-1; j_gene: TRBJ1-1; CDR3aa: CSVEGGKAEAFF
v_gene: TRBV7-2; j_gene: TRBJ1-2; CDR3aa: CASSHSLDRGNGYTF
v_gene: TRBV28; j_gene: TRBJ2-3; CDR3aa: CASSPPGLAVTDTQYF
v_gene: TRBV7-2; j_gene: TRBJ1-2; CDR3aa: CASSPSQGRGYTF
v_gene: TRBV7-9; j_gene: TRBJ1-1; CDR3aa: CASSLVAGEITEAFF
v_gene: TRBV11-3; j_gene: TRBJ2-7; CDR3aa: CASSPGTDYEQYF
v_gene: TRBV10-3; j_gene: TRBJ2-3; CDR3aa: CAIQGQTDTQYF
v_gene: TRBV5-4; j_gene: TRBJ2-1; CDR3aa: CATYSLSGRYNEQFF
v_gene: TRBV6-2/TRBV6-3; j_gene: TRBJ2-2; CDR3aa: CASSPWNRENGELFF
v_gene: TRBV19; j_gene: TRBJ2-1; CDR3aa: CASSMTAMGILDEQFF
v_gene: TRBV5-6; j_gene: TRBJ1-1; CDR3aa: CASSKTGGWTEAFF
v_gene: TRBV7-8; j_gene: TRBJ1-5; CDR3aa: CASSLAYNQPQHF
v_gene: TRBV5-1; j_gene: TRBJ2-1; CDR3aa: CASSSVPLAGFGNEQFF
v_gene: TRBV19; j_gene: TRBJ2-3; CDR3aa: CASSILGPGTDTQYF
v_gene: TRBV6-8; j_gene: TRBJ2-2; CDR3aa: CASSSQLAGTGELFF
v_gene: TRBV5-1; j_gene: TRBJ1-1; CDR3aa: CASSSLKLSNTEAFF
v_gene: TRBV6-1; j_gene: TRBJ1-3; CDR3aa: CASRARGGPVGNTIYF
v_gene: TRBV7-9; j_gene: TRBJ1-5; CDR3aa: CASSNEGNNQPQHF
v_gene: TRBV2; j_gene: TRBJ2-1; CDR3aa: CASTVGGTYNEQFF
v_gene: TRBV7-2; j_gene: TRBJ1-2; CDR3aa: CASRSGIANYGYTF
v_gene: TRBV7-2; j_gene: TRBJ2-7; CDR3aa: CASSLEDARTYEQYF
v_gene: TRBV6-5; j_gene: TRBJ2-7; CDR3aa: CASSQSGQGTHEQYF
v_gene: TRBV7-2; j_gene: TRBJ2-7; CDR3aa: CASSLGVSEYEQYF